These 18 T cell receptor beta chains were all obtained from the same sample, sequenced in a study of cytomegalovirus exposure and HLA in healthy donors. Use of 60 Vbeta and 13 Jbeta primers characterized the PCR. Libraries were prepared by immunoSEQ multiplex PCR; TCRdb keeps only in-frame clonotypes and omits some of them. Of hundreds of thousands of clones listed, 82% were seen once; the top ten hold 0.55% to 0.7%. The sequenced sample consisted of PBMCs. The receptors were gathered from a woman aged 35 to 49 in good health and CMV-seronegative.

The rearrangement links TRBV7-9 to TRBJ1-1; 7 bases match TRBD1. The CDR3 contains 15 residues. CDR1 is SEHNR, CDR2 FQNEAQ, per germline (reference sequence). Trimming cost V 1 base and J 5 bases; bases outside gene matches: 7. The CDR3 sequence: CASSLGTGAGTEAFF. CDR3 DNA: TGTGCCAGCAGCTTAGGAACAGGGGCAGGAACTGAAGCTTTCTTT.

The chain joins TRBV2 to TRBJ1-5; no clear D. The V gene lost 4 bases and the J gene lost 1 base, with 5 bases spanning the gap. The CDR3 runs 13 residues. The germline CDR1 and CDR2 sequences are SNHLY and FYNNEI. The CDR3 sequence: CASSAESNQPQHF. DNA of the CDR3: TGTGCCAGCAGTGCGGAGAGCAATCAGCCCCAGCATTTT.

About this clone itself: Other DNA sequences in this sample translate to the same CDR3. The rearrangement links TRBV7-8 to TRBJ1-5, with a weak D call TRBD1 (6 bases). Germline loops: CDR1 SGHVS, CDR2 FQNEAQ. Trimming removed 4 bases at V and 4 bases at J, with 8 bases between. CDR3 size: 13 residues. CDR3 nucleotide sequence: TGTGCCAGCAGCTCGGACAGAAATCAGCCCCAGCATTTT. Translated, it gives CASSSDRNQPQHF. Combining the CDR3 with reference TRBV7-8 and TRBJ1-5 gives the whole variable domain GAGVSQSPRYKVAKRGQDVALRCDPISGHVSLFWYQQALGQGPEFLTYFQNEAQLDKSGLPSDRFFAERPEGSVSTLKIQRTQQEDSAVYLCASSSDRNQPQHFGDGTRLSIL.

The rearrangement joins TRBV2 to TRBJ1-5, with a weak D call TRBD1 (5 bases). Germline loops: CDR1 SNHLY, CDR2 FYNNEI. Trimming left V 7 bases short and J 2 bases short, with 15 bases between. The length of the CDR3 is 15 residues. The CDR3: CASTPTSGGNQPQHF. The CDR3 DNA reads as TGTGCCAGCACTCCGACATCGGGGGGCAATCAGCCCCAGCATTTT.

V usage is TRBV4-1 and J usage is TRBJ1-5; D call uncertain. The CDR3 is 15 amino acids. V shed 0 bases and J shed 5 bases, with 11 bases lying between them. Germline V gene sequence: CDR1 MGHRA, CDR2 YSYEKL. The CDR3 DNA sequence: TGCGCCAGCAGCCAAGACCCCCTTTTTGATCAGCCCCAGCATTTT. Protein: CASSQDPLFDQPQHF.

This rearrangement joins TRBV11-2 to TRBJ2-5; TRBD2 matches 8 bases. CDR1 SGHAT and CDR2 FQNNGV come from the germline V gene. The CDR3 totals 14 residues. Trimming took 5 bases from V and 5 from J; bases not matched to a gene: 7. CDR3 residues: CASSNPRGGETQYF. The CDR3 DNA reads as TGTGCCAGCAGCAACCCTCGGGGGGGGGAGACCCAGTACTTC.

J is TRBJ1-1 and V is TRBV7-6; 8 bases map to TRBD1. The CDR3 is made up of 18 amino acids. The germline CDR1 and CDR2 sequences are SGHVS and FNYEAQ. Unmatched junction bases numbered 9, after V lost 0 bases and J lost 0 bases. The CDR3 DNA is TGTGCCAGCAGCTTAGCAGTCCCTAACAGGGGGTTGAACACTGAAGCTTTCTTT. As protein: CASSLAVPNRGLNTEAFF. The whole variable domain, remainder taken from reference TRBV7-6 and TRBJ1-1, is GAGVSQSPRYKVTKRGQDVALRCDPISGHVSLYWYRQALGQGPEFLTYFNYEAQQDKSGLPNDRFSAERPEGSISTLTIQRTEQRDSAMYRCASSLAVPNRGLNTEAFFGQGTRLTVV.

This chain's CDR3 is CASRAGPTGELFF. CDR3 coding DNA: TGTGCCAGCAGAGCAGGGCCTACCGGGGAGCTGTTTTTT. This chain uses TRBV6-5 with TRBJ2-2; a weak D match, TRBD1 (5 bases). CDR1 and CDR2 from the germline V gene are MNHEY and SVGAGI. The CDR3 covers 13 residues. V gave up 6 bases and J gave up 5 bases, with 10 bases separating them.

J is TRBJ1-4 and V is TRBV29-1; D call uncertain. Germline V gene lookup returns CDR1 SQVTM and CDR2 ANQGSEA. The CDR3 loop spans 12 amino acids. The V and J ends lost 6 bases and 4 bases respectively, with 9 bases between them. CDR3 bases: TGCAGCGTGAGCCTGATTAATGAAAAACTGTTTTTT. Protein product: CSVSLINEKLFF. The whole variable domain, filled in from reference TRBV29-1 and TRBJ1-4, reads SAVISQKPSRDICQRGTSLTIQCQVDSQVTMMFWYRQQPGQSLTLIATANQGSEATYESGFVIDKFPISRPNLTFSTLTVSNMSPEDSSIYLCSVSLINEKLFFGSGTQLSVL.

CDR3 protein: CASSLSSRLMHTEAFF. The CDR3 nucleotides read TGTGCCAGCAGTTTAAGTTCTAGACTAATGCACACTGAAGCTTTCTTT. This chain connects TRBV28 to TRBJ1-1; D remains unclear. This CDR3 spans 16 amino acids. The germline V gene has CDR1 MDHEN and CDR2 SYDVKM. V gave up 2 bases and J gave up 3 bases, with 16 bases separating them.

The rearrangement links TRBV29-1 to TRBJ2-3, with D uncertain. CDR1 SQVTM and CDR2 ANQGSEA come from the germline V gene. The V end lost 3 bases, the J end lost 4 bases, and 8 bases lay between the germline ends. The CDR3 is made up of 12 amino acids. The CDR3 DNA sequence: TGCAGCGTTGATGGAGATCCAGATACGCAGTATTTT. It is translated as CSVDGDPDTQYF.

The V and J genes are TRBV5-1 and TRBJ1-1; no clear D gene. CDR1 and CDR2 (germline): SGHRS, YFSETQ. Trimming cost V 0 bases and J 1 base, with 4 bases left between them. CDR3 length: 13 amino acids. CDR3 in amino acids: CASSLAQNTEAFF. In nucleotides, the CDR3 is TGCGCCAGCAGCTTGGCACAGAACACTGAAGCTTTCTTT.

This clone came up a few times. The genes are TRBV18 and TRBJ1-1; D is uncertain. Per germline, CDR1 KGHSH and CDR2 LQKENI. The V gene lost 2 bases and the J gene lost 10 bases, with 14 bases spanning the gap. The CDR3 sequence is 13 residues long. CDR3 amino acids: CASSPTERSGAFF. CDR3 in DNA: TGTGCCAGCTCACCAACCGAACGATCCGGAGCTTTCTTT. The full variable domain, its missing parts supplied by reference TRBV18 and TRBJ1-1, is NAGVMQNPRHLVRRRGQEARLRCSPMKGHSHVYWYRQLPEEGLKFMVYLQKENIIDESGMPKERFSAEFPKEGPSILRIQQVVRGDSAAYFCASSPTERSGAFFGQGTRLTVV.

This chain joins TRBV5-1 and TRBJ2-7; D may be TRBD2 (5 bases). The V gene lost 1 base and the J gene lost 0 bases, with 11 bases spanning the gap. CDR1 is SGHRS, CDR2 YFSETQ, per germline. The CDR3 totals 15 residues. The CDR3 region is CASSLQRSRSYEQYF. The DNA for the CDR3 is TGCGCCAGCAGCTTGCAGCGGAGCCGCTCCTACGAGCAGTACTTC.

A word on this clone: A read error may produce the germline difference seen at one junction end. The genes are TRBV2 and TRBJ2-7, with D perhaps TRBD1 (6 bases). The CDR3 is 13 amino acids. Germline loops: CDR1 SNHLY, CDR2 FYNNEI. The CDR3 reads CASITSGVTGINF. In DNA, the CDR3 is TGTGCCAGCATTACGTCTGGGGTAACAGGGATAAACTTC.

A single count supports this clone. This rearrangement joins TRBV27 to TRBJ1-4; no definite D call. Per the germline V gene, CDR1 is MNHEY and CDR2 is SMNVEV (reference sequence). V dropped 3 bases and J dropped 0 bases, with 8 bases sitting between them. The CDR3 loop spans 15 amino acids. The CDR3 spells CASSFVSSTNEKLFF. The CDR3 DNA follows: TGTGCCAGCAGTTTTGTTTCATCAACTAATGAAAAACTGTTTTTT.

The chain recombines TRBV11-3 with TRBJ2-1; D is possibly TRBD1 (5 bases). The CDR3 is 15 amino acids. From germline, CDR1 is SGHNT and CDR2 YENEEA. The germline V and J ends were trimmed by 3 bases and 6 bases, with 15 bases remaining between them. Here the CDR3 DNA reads TGTGCCAGCAGCTTTCCAGGGATCCCCCTCAATGAGCAGTTCTTC. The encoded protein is CASSFPGIPLNEQFF.

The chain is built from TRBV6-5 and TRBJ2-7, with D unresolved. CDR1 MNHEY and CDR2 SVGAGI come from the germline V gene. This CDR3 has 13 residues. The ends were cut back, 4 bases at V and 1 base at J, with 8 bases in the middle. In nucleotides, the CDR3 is TGTGCCAGCAGTTTAGTTTTTTCCTACGAGCAGTACTTC. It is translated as CASSLVFSYEQYF.